This T cell receptor (beta chain) came from a study of CXCR3-negative and CXCR3-positive naive CD8 T cells. CDR1 is SGHRS, CDR2 YFSETQ, per germline. The CDR3 totals 16 residues. With respect to this clonotype: What it recognizes is unknown.

Researchers prepared the TRB cDNA libraries using 5' RACE with UMI labels. TCRdb reworked the 5' RACE reads into one entry per CDR3 protein, no DNA. The listing contains fewer than 90,000 distinct CDR3 sequences. Study-wide points: The TRB CDR3s that CXCR3-positive naive cells carried were more hydrophobic than those of CXCR3-negative naive cells. Diversity ran similarly high across both naive subsets but far lower in memory CD8+ cells.

Sequences were obtained from naive CXCR3+ CD8+ T cells from blood. Documented subset: CD45RO-CCR7+CD27+CD95- naive CD8+ T cells expressing CXCR3 (TNR3+). The chain recombines TRBV5-1 with TRBJ1-6. The TCR comes from a human donor in good health. Some clones in this sample may be carry-over from other donors' samples. The CDR3 here is CASSLDLLSLDSPLHF.